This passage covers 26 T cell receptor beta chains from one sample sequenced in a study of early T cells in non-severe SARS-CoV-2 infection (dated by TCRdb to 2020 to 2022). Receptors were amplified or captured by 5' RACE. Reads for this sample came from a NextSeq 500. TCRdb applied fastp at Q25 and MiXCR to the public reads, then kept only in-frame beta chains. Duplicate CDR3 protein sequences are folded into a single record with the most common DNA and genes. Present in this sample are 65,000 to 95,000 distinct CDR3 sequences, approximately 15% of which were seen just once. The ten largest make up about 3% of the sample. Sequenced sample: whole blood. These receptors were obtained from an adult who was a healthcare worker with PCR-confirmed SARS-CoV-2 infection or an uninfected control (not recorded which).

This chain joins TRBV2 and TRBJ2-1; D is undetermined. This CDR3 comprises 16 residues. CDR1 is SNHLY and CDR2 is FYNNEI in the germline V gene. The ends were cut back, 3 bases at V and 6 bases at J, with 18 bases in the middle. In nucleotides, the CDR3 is TGTGCCAGCAGTGAGGAGACCAATGTCTTGAGCAATGAGCAGTTCTTC. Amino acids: CASSEETNVLSNEQFF.

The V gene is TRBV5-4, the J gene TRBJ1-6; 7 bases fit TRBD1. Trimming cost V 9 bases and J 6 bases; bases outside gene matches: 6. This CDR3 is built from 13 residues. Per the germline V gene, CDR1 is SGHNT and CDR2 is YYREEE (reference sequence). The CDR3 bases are TGTGCCACCCGGGACAGCCGTAATTCACCCCTCCACTTT. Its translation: CATRDSRNSPLHF.

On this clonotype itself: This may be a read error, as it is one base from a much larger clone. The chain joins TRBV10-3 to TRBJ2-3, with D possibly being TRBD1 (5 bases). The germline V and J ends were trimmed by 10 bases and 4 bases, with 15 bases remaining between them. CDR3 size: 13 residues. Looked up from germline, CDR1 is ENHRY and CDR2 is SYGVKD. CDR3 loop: CATATVEADTQYF. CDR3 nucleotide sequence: TGTGCCACCGCGACAGTGGAAGCAGATACGCAGTATTTT.

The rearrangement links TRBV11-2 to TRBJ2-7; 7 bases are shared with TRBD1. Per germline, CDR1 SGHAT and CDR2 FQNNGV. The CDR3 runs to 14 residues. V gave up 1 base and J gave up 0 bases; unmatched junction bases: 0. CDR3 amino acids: CASSLGDSSYEQYF. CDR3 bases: TGTGCCAGCAGCTTAGGGGACAGCTCCTACGAGCAGTACTTC. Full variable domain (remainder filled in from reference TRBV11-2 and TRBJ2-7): EAGVAQSPRYKIIEKRQSVAFWCNPISGHATLYWYQQILGQGPKLLIQFQNNGVVDDSQLPKDRFSAERLKGVDSTLKIQPAKLEDSAVYLCASSLGDSSYEQYFGPGTRLTVT.

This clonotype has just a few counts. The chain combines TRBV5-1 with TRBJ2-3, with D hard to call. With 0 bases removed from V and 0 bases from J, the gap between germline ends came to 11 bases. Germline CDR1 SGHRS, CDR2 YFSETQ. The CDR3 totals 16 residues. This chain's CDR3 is CASSLGASRSTDTQYF. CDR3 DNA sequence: TGCGCCAGCAGCTTGGGGGCCAGCCGAAGCACAGATACGCAGTATTTT.

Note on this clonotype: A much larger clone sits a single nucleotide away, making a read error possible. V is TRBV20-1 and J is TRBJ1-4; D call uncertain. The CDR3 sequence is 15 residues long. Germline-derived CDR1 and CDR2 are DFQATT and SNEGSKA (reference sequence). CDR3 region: CSPRDLSERNEKLFF. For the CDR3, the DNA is TGCAGTCCTAGAGATTTATCGGAAAGAAATGAAAAACTGTTTTTT.

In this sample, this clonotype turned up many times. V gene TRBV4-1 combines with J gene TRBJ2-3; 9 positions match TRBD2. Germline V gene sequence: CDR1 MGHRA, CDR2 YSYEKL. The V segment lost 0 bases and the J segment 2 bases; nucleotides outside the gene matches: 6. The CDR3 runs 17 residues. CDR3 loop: CASSQEATSGNTDTQYF. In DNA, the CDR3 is TGCGCCAGCAGCCAAGAGGCGACTAGCGGTAACACAGATACGCAGTATTTT.

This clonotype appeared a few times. The chain's CDR3 is CASSFGTGGTGITEAFF. The DNA of the CDR3 is TGTGCCAGCAGCTTTGGCACAGGGGGCACCGGGATCACTGAAGCTTTCTTT. The rearrangement joins TRBV11-2 to TRBJ1-1; 9 nucleotides agree with TRBD1. Germline values: CDR1 SGHAT, CDR2 FQNNGV. The CDR3 length is 17 residues. The V segment lost 3 bases and the J segment 4 bases; nucleotides outside the gene matches: 12.

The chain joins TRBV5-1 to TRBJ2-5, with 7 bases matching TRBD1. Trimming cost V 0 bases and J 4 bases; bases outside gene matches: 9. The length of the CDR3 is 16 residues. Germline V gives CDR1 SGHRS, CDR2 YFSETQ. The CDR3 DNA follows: TGCGCCAGCAGCTTGGGGACAGGACTTGAGGCAGAGACCCAGTACTTC. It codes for CASSLGTGLEAETQYF.

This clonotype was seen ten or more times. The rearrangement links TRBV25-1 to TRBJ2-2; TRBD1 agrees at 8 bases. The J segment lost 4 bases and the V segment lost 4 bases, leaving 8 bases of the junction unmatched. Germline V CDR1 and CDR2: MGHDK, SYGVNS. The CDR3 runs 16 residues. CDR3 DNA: TGTGCCAGCAGTGGGGGACAGGAGCTTCGCACCGGGGAGCTGTTTTTT. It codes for CASSGGQELRTGELFF.

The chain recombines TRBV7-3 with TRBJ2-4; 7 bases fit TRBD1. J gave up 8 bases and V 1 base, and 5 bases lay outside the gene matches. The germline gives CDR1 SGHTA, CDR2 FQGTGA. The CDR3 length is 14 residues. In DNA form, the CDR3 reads TGTGCCAGCAGCTTAATTGGTCAGGGGGACATTCAGTACTTC. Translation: CASSLIGQGDIQYF.

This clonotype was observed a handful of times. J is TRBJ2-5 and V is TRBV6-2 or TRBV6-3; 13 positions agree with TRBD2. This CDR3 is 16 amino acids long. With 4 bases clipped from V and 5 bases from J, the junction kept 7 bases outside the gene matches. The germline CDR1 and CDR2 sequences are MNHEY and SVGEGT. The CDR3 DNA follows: TGTGCCAGCAGTTCACCGACTAGCGGGAGGCACGAGACCCAGTACTTC. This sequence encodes CASSSPTSGRHETQYF.

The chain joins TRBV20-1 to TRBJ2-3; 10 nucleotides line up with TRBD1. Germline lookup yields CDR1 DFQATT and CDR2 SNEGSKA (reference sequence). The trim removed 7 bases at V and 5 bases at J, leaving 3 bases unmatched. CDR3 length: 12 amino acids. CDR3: CSVGTGEDTQYF. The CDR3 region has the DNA TGCAGTGTGGGGACAGGGGAAGATACGCAGTATTTT.

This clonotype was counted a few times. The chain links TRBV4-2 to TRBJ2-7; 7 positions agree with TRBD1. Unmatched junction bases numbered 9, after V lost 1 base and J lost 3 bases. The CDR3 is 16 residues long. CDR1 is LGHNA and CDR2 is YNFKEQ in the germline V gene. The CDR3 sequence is CASSQGQGVSFYEQYF. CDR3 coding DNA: TGTGCCAGCAGCCAAGGACAGGGTGTTTCCTTCTACGAGCAGTACTTC.

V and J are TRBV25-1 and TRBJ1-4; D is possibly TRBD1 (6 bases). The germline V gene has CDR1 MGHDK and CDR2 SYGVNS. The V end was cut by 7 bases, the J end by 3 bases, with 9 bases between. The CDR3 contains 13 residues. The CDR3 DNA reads TGTGCCAGCATCGGGACATCTAATGAAAAACTGTTTTTT. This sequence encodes CASIGTSNEKLFF.

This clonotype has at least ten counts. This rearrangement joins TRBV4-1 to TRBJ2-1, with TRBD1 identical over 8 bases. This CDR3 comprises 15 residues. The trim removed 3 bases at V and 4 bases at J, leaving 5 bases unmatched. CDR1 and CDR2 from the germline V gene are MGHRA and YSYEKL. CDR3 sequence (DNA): TGCGCCAGCAGCCAGGTACAGGGGGGATACAATGAGCAGTTCTTC. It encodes CASSQVQGGYNEQFF.

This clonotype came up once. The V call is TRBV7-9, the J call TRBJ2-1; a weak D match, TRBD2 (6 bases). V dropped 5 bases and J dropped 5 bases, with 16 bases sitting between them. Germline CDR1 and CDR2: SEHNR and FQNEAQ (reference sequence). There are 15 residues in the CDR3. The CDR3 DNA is TGTGCCAGCAGCCCTTTGGACGGAGGGGACAATGAGCAGTTCTTC. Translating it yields CASSPLDGGDNEQFF.

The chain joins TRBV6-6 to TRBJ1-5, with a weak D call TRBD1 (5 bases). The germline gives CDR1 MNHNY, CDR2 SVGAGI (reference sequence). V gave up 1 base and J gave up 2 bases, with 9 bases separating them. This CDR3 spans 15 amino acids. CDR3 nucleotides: TGTGCCAGCAGTTACTGGGGCTCTGGCAATCAGCCCCAGCATTTT. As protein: CASSYWGSGNQPQHF.

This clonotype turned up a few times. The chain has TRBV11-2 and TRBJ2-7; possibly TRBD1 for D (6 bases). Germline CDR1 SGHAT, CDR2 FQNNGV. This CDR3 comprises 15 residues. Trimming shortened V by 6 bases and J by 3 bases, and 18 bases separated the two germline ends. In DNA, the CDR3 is TGTGCCAGCAGGGAACAGGGATGGGGCTTCTACGAGCAGTACTTC. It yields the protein CASREQGWGFYEQYF.

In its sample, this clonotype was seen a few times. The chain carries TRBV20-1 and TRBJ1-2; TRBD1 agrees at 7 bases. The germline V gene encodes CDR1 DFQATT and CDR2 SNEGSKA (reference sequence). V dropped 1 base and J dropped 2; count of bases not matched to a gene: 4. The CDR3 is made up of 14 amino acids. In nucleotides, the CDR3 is TGCAGTGCTAGAGTAGGGGGCGGGAACTATGGCTACACCTTC. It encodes CSARVGGGNYGYTF.

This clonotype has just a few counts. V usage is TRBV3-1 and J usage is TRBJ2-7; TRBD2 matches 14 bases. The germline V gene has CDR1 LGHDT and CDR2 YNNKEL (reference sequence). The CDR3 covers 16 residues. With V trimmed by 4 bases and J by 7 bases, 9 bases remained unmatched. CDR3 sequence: CASSRGTSGRVGEQYF. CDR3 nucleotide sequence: TGTGCCAGCAGCCGCGGGACTAGCGGGAGAGTGGGAGAGCAGTACTTC.

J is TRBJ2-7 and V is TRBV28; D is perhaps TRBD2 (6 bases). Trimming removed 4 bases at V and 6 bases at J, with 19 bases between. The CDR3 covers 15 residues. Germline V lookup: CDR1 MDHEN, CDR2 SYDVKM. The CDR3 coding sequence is TGTGCCAGCAGTTCTACGGAGGGCCGTCCGGGCGAGCAGTACTTC. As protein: CASSSTEGRPGEQYF.

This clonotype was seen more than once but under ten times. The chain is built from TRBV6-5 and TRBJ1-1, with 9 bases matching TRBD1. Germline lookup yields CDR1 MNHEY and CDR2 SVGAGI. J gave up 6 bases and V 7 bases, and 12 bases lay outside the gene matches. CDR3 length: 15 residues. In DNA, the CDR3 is TGTGCCAGCATTAGGGACAGGGCGATATACGCTGAAGCTTTCTTT. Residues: CASIRDRAIYAEAFF.

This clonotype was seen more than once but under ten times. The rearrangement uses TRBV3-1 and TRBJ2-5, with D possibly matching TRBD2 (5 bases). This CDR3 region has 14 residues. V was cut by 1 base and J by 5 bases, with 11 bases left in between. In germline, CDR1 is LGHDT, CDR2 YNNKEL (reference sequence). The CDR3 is CASSQVWSGETQYF. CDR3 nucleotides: TGTGCCAGCAGCCAAGTCTGGTCGGGGGAGACCCAGTACTTC.

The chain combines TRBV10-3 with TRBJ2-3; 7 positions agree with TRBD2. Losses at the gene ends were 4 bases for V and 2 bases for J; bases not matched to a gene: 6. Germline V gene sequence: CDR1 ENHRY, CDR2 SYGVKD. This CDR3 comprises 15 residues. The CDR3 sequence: CAISGRGRLTDTQYF. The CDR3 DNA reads TGTGCCATCAGTGGTCGCGGGAGACTCACAGATACGCAGTATTTT.

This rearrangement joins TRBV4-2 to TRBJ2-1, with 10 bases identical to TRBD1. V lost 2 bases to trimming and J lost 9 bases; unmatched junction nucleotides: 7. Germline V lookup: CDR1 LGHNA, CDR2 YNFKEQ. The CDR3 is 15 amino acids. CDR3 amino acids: CASSQPGTGAGEQFF. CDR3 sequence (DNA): TGTGCCAGCAGCCAACCCGGGACAGGGGCCGGTGAGCAGTTCTTC.